These 5 T cell receptor beta chains share one sample of origin, sequenced in a study of human T cells and chemical hapten exposure. Time point in this sample: pre-sensitization, week 0. Treatment reported: therapeutic diphenylcyclopropenone sensitization with weekly scalp DPC. TCRdb independently ran MiXCR on the RACE reads; one entry per CDR3 protein. Of 150,000 to 200,000 distinct CDR3 sequences listed, roughly 30% are singletons. This specimen consisted of whole blood, obtained in connection with sensitization to the hapten diphenylcyclopropenone (DPC). These receptors originate from a woman in her twenties or thirties with alopecia areata. Some clones in this sample may be carry-over from other donors' samples.

The chain joins TRBV6-5 to TRBJ2-3; 10 bases are shared with TRBD1. Unmatched junction bases numbered 1, after V lost 2 bases and J lost 2 bases. CDR3 length: 15 residues. The germline CDR1 and CDR2 sequences are MNHEY and SVGAGI. DNA of the CDR3: TGTGCCAGCAGTTACGGGACAGGGGACACAGATACGCAGTATTTT. Its protein is CASSYGTGDTDTQYF.

The V and J genes are TRBV4-2 and TRBJ1-1, with 10 bases lining up with TRBD1. The V gene's germline CDR1 is LGHNA and CDR2 YNFKEQ. The CDR3 extends over 15 amino acids. V trimming: 5 bases; J trimming: 0 bases; junction bases outside the gene matches: 3. The CDR3 sequence is CASSSTGGMNTEAFF. CDR3 DNA sequence: TGTGCCAGCAGCTCGACAGGGGGCATGAACACTGAAGCTTTCTTT.

CDR3 residues: CSAHGLAGSYNEQFF. Here the CDR3 DNA reads TGCAGTGCGCATGGACTAGCGGGCTCCTACAATGAGCAGTTCTTC. This rearrangement joins TRBV20-1 to TRBJ2-1; 11 nucleotides agree with TRBD2. Germline CDR1 is DFQATT and CDR2 is SNEGSKA (reference sequence). Trimming at V came to 6 bases and at J to 0 bases, leaving 4 bases not matched to a gene. The CDR3 length is 15 residues.

The chain couples TRBV28 to TRBJ1-6; weak D call: TRBD1 (5 bases). Trimming pared 8 bases from V and 6 bases from J, leaving 17 bases between. The length of the CDR3 is 15 residues. Germline V gene data show CDR1 as MDHEN and CDR2 as SYDVKM. The CDR3 coding sequence is TGTGCCAGCTTTCCTCAGGGTGTCCCTAATTCACCCCTCCACTTT. Translation: CASFPQGVPNSPLHF.

This clonotype was seen only a few times. The chain carries TRBV5-4 and TRBJ1-2, with D possibly being TRBD1 (6 bases). This CDR3 is built from 20 residues. Between the trimmed V and J ends, which lost 0 bases and 1 base, there was a span of 25 bases. Germline V gene lookup returns CDR1 SGHNT and CDR2 YYREEE (reference sequence). CDR3 in DNA: TGTGCCAGCAGCTTGGATCGGGTCGGACAGCATTTAAGGCGTAACTATGGCTACACCTTC. It specifies CASSLDRVGQHLRRNYGYTF.